The clone carrying this TCR beta chain is labeled medium-sized. Antigen unknown. The germline V and J ends were trimmed by 5 bases and 4 bases, with 5 bases remaining between them. This CDR3 spans 12 amino acids. Germline values: CDR1 KGHDR, CDR2 SFDVKD. The sample comes from a study of early T cells in non-severe SARS-CoV-2 infection. Study-wide context: Unsorted whole blood bulk RNA was sequenced, with unpaired chains.

Separate cDNA molecules each had unique molecular identifiers attached to them. TCRdb reprocessed the 5' RACE reads via MiXCR and lists one record per CDR3 protein. The top ten clones hold 5.5% to 7% of a sample with about 22,000 distinct CDR3 sequences, around 3.3% of them seen once. Whole-study results and caveats: VDJdb matching, biased toward anti-spike CD8 responses, missed private and CD4 specificities.

The sample was whole blood. The receptor's source is an adult who was a healthcare worker with PCR-confirmed SARS-CoV-2 infection or an uninfected control (not recorded which). V is TRBV24-1 and J is TRBJ2-1; a possible D gene is TRBD1 (5 bases). Here the CDR3 reads CATSGQYNEQFF. The CDR3, as DNA: TGTGCCACCAGTGGACAGTACAATGAGCAGTTCTTC.